This T cell receptor (beta chain) appears in the sequencing data of a study of cytomegalovirus exposure and HLA in healthy donors. This CDR3 is built from 15 residues. Germline assignment: CDR1 MNHNS and CDR2 SASEGT. Trimming pared 8 bases from V and 7 bases from J, leaving 21 bases between. Primers for the PCR totalled 60 Vbeta and 13 Jbeta. Profiling relied on immunoSEQ multiplex PCR, and the TCRdb table lists in-frame clones only, not all of them. Of about 160,000 clones in the sample, roughly 73% were seen once. The V call is TRBV6-1, the J call TRBJ1-5; D is perhaps TRBD1 (5 bases). Input material: PBMCs. This clonotype was obtained from a woman under 40 in good health and CMV-seronegative. Written as DNA, the CDR3 is TGTGCCAGCTTGGAACAAGGGGAGGTCTTGCAGCCCCAGCATTTT. This gives the protein CASLEQGEVLQPQHF.